The present entry profiles one T cell receptor (beta chain) with its context. Trimming cost V 3 bases and J 5 bases, with 10 bases left between them. The CDR3 runs to 13 residues. This entry comes from a study of control samples from healthy donors and cancer patients. Using immunoSEQ multiplex PCR, the repertoire was profiled, and TCRdb retains in-frame clones only, with some absent. The sample holds approximately 100,000 clones, roughly 84% seen once. Material: blood. The sequence was collected from a woman between 40 and 50 years old in good health. The J gene is TRBJ2-5, the V gene TRBV12-3 or TRBV12-4; D ambiguous. The CDR3 loop reads CASSFIMGETQYF. CDR3 DNA: TGTGCCAGCAGTTTCATCATGGGGGAGACCCAGTACTTC.